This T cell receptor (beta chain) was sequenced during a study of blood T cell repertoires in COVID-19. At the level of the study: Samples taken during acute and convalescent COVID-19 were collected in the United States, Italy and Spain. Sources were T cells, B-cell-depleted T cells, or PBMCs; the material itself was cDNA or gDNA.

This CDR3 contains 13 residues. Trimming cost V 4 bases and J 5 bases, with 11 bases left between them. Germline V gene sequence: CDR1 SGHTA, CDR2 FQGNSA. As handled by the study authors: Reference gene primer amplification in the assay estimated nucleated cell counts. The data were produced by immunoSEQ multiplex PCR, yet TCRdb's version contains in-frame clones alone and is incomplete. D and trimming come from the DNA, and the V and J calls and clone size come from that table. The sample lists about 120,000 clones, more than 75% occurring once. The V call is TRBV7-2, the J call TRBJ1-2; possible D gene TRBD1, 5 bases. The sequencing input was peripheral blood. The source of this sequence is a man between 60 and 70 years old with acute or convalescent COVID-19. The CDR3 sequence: CASSSGEGYGYTF. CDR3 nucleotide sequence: TGTGCCAGCAGCTCGGGGGAAGGGTATGGCTACACCTTC.